This T cell receptor (beta chain) is drawn from a study of preoperative IRX-2 immunotherapy in early breast cancer. Between the trimmed V and J ends, which lost 5 bases and 11 bases, there was a span of 24 bases. The length of the CDR3 is 15 residues. CDR1 is SGHNT and CDR2 is YENEEA in the germline V gene. The method was immunoSEQ multiplex PCR; TCRdb's version includes in-frame clones alone and lacks a portion of them. This sample carries about 25,000 clones, approximately 80% of them seen once, and the ten largest clones take roughly 1.4%. Documented treatment: preoperative locoregional IRX-2 cytokine immunotherapy. Preoperative locoregional IRX-2 cytokine immunotherapy was tested in the phase Ib source study.

The sequences come from lymph node tissue, collected after IRX-2 immunotherapy. The sequence derives from a human donor with breast cancer. The chain employs TRBV11-3 and TRBJ2-5, with D perhaps given as TRBD1 or TRBD2 (5 bases each). As DNA, the CDR3 is TGTGCCAGCAGCACGGGGACCAGACCACTGGAAACTCAGTACTTC. Translating gives CASSTGTRPLETQYF.